This passage covers 30 T cell receptor beta chains from one sample sequenced in a study of cytomegalovirus exposure and HLA in healthy donors. Vbeta (60) and Jbeta (13) primers were used in the PCR. This table comes from immunoSEQ multiplex PCR, and its TCRdb copy is limited to in-frame clones, with some not included. The sample records 150,000 to 200,000 clones, about 85% being singletons. The sequencing input was PBMCs. These receptors originate from a woman aged 45-60 years in good health and CMV-seronegative.

V usage is TRBV5-1 and J usage is TRBJ2-4; D is possibly TRBD1 (6 bases). The CDR3 runs 15 residues. The V gene lost 4 bases and the J gene lost 0 bases, with 11 bases spanning the gap. CDR1 and CDR2 from the germline V gene are SGHRS and YFSETQ. The CDR3 region is CASSVQGLAKNIQYF. In nucleotides, the CDR3 is TGCGCCAGCAGCGTCCAGGGGCTAGCCAAAAACATTCAGTACTTC. Complete variable domain (other parts from reference TRBV5-1 and TRBJ2-4): KAGVTQTPRYLIKTRGQQVTLSCSPISGHRSVSWYQQTPGQGLQFLFEYFSETQRNKGNFPGRFSGRQFSNSRSEMNVSTLELGDSALYLCASSVQGLAKNIQYFGAGTRLSVL.

V gene TRBV5-4 combines with J gene TRBJ1-2; weak D call: TRBD1 (6 bases). CDR3 length: 16 amino acids. Germline CDR1 is SGHNT and CDR2 is YYREEE (reference sequence). V lost 4 bases to trimming and J lost 2 bases, with 18 bases between them. The CDR3: CASSKNRDNLNYGYTF. As DNA, the CDR3 is TGTGCCAGCAGCAAAAACAGGGACAACTTAAACTATGGCTACACCTTC.

The chain couples TRBV5-1 to TRBJ1-2; TRBD1 aligns across 7 bases. The trim removed 4 bases at V and 4 bases at J, leaving 7 bases unmatched. This CDR3 is built from 14 residues. Germline V gene sequence: CDR1 SGHRS, CDR2 YFSETQ. The CDR3 sequence is CASSPQEGAYGYTF. Written as DNA, the CDR3 is TGCGCCAGCAGCCCCCAGGAGGGGGCCTATGGCTACACCTTC.

This clone came up once. A junction boundary mismatches the germline segment, possibly from a read error. The rearrangement uses TRBV7-7 and TRBJ2-3, with D tentatively TRBD2 (6 bases). Germline loops: CDR1 SSHAT, CDR2 FNYEAQ (reference sequence). The CDR3 length is 13 residues. The CDR3 nucleotides are TGTGCTAGCAGCTCAGCGGGCGTTGGTACGCAGTATTTT. This sequence encodes CASSSAGVGTQYF.

This clone was detected a few times. CDR3: CASSYSISGGMLFF. The CDR3 region has the DNA TGTGCCAGCAGTTACTCGATTAGTGGCGGCATGCTGTTTTTT. The V and J genes are TRBV6-5 and TRBJ2-2; D unresolved. V was trimmed by 0 bases and J by 13 bases, leaving 15 bases between them. The CDR3 loop spans 14 amino acids. From germline, CDR1 is MNHEY and CDR2 SVGAGI.

The genes are TRBV7-2 and TRBJ2-5, with 7 bases identical to TRBD1. The CDR3 consists of 14 residues. The germline V gene has CDR1 SGHTA and CDR2 FQGNSA. J gave up 5 bases and V 6 bases, and 9 bases lay outside the gene matches. The CDR3 DNA sequence: TGTGCCAGCAGTTCGACAGGGTGGCGGGAGACCCAGTACTTC. Translated, it gives CASSSTGWRETQYF.

The chain carries TRBV10-1 and TRBJ1-2; D perhaps matches TRBD1 (5 bases). CDR1 is WNHNN and CDR2 is SYGVQD in the germline V gene (reference sequence). Deletions cut 0 bases from V and 8 bases from J, with 13 bases between. This CDR3 contains 14 residues. CDR3 residues: CASSESRVRGGYTF. Here the CDR3 DNA reads TGCGCCAGCAGTGAGTCGAGGGTTCGGGGGGGCTACACCTTC.

The chain joins TRBV7-9 to TRBJ2-7; D may be TRBD2 (5 bases). The V gene's germline CDR1 is SEHNR and CDR2 FQNEAQ (reference sequence). The CDR3 is made up of 14 amino acids. V was pared by 3 bases and J by 5 bases, with 14 bases between. CDR3: CASSLVGPGDEQYF. Written as DNA, the CDR3 is TGTGCCAGCAGCTTGGTAGGGCCCGGGGACGAGCAGTACTTC.

The sample holds a few counts of this clone. The chain has TRBV2 and TRBJ2-2; a weak D match, TRBD1 (5 bases). The germline V gene has CDR1 SNHLY and CDR2 FYNNEI. The length of the CDR3 is 16 residues. Trimming stripped 5 bases from V and 6 bases from J, with 19 bases between. CDR3 nucleotide sequence: TGTGCCAGCAGTCCAACAGGCTTCCCTATCGCCGGGGAGCTGTTTTTT. Translating it yields CASSPTGFPIAGELFF.

This chain connects TRBV27 to TRBJ1-1; 7 bases agree with TRBD1. V trimming: 8 bases; J trimming: 4 bases; junction bases outside the gene matches: 10. The V gene's germline CDR1 is MNHEY and CDR2 SMNVEV (reference sequence). This CDR3 region has 14 residues. The CDR3 region is CASCRQGKVTEAFF. The CDR3 DNA reads TGTGCCAGCTGTCGACAGGGTAAGGTCACTGAAGCTTTCTTT.

This chain links TRBV27 with TRBJ1-5, with TRBD1 identical over 10 bases. V gave up 6 bases and J gave up 7 bases; unmatched junction bases: 9. Germline V gene sequence: CDR1 MNHEY, CDR2 SMNVEV (reference sequence). The CDR3 has 15 amino acids. The CDR3 sequence: CASSPGTGAQQPQHF. The CDR3 region has the DNA TGTGCCAGCAGCCCCGGGACAGGGGCGCAACAGCCCCAGCATTTT.

The chain has TRBV15 and TRBJ2-3; 9 nucleotides line up with TRBD1. The V gene's germline CDR1 is LNHNV and CDR2 YYDKDF (reference sequence). The CDR3 sequence is 17 residues long. The ends lost 0 bases at V and 5 bases at J; junction bases unmatched: 9. CDR3 residues: CATSRDLQGARGDTQYF. The CDR3 DNA follows: TGTGCCACCAGCAGAGATCTACAGGGGGCGCGGGGAGATACGCAGTATTTT. Complete variable domain (other parts from reference TRBV15 and TRBJ2-3): DAMVIQNPRYQVTQFGKPVTLSCSQTLNHNVMYWYQQKSSQAPKLLFHYYDKDFNNEADTPDNFQSRRPNTSFCFLDIRSPGLGDTAMYLCATSRDLQGARGDTQYFGPGTRLTVL.

This chain joins TRBV7-2 and TRBJ1-5, with 8 bases identical to TRBD1. CDR3 length equals 15 residues. The J segment lost 5 bases and the V segment lost 0 bases, leaving 3 bases of the junction unmatched. CDR1 is SGHTA, CDR2 FQGNSA, per germline. The DNA for the CDR3 is TGTGCCAGCAGCTTAGCGACAGGGGCAGATCAGCCCCAGCATTTT. It specifies CASSLATGADQPQHF.

The gene calls are TRBV2 and TRBJ2-7; 8 bases match TRBD1. The CDR3 spans 15 residues. The germline gives CDR1 SNHLY, CDR2 FYNNEI. With V trimmed by 1 base and J by 7 bases, 9 bases remained unmatched. The CDR3 nucleotides are TGTGCCAGCAGTGAAGGGGACAGGTTCTCAGGAGAGCAGTACTTC. Its translation: CASSEGDRFSGEQYF.

The V gene is TRBV9, the J gene TRBJ2-1, with 13 bases matching TRBD2. This CDR3 region has 16 residues. Germline V gene lookup returns CDR1 SGDLS and CDR2 YYNGEE. Losses at the gene ends were 4 bases for V and 2 bases for J; bases not matched to a gene: 3. The CDR3 here is CASSPGLAGAYNEQFF. CDR3 nucleotides: TGTGCCAGCAGCCCCGGACTAGCGGGAGCCTACAATGAGCAGTTCTTC.

The table lists this clone with a few counts. The chain joins TRBV27 to TRBJ2-5; 9 positions agree with TRBD1. In germline, CDR1 is MNHEY, CDR2 SMNVEV (reference sequence). This CDR3 contains 16 residues. V shed 2 bases and J 9 bases; nucleotides not matched to a gene: 13. Here the CDR3 DNA reads TGTGCCAGCAGTTTAGGGGGGGGACAGGGTCCCTCGGCCCAGTACTTC. Amino acids: CASSLGGGQGPSAQYF.

The J gene is TRBJ2-5, the V gene TRBV10-3; 7 bases align to TRBD2. This CDR3 comprises 15 residues. V gave up 4 bases and J gave up 3 bases; unmatched junction bases: 8. Per germline, CDR1 ENHRY and CDR2 SYGVKD. This CDR3 is CAISAGRVTEETQYF. Written as DNA, the CDR3 is TGTGCCATCAGTGCGGGGAGGGTTACCGAAGAGACCCAGTACTTC.

V gene TRBV19 combines with J gene TRBJ1-6; 8 bases align to TRBD1. Germline assignment: CDR1 LNHDA and CDR2 SQIVND (reference sequence). Trimming cost V 10 bases and J 13 bases; bases outside gene matches: 15. This CDR3 has 14 residues. This CDR3 reads CATLYRQGIGPLHF. In DNA, the CDR3 is TGTGCCACCCTATACCGACAGGGGATCGGGCCCCTCCACTTT.

The chain couples TRBV9 to TRBJ2-4, with a weak D call TRBD2 (5 bases). Trimming shortened V by 3 bases and J by 10 bases, and 14 bases separated the two germline ends. Germline CDR1 reads SGDLS; CDR2 reads YYNGEE. This CDR3 has 13 amino acids. The CDR3 bases are TGTGCCAGCAGCGCCGATGGGAGTGGTATTCAGTACTTC. Translating it yields CASSADGSGIQYF.

The chain has TRBV4-3 and TRBJ2-5, with TRBD2 identical over 9 bases. The CDR3 is 15 amino acids. Germline CDR1 reads LGHNA; CDR2 reads YSLEER. V shed 3 bases, J shed 6 bases, and the junction held 8 bases outside the gene matches. The CDR3 sequence is CASSQEVAGDKTQYF. The CDR3 DNA reads TGCGCCAGCAGCCAGGAAGTAGCGGGGGATAAGACCCAGTACTTC.

This clone was picked up one time. V is TRBV5-1 and J is TRBJ2-7, with 8 bases that match TRBD2. Germline V CDR1 and CDR2: SGHRS, YFSETQ. J was trimmed by 1 base and V by 6 bases; bases with no gene match: 9. The CDR3 totals 15 residues. In DNA form, the CDR3 reads TGCGCCAGCACTCTCACTAGCGGCCGTTCCTACGAGCAGTACTTC. It is translated as CASTLTSGRSYEQYF.

This chain connects TRBV18 to TRBJ2-7, with D tentatively TRBD2 (6 bases). Per germline, CDR1 KGHSH and CDR2 LQKENI. V lost 6 bases to trimming and J lost 2 bases, with 14 bases between them. CDR3 length: 14 amino acids. The CDR3: CASSVGGTTYEQYF. CDR3 DNA: TGTGCCAGCTCCGTCGGGGGTACGACCTACGAGCAGTACTTC.

This clone was seen only a few times. The rearrangement uses TRBV5-6 and TRBJ2-5, with D possibly matching TRBD1 (6 bases). Trimming took off 9 bases at V and 5 bases at J, with 20 bases between the two ends. Germline assignment: CDR1 SGHDT and CDR2 YYEEEE. The CDR3 has 14 residues. The CDR3 DNA follows: TGTGCCACTACGACAGGCTTGGTCGGGGAGACCCAGTACTTC. It codes for CATTTGLVGETQYF.

This CDR3 is CASSYGLASDYEQYF. The CDR3 DNA reads as TGTGCCAGCAGTTACGGCCTGGCTAGCGACTACGAGCAGTACTTC. The chain employs TRBV6-5 and TRBJ2-7; possible D gene TRBD2, 6 bases. Looked up from germline, CDR1 is MNHEY and CDR2 is SVGAGI. The length of the CDR3 is 15 residues. The ends were cut back, 2 bases at V and 3 bases at J, with 14 bases in the middle.

This chain joins TRBV6-6 and TRBJ1-1; the match to TRBD1 covers 8 bases. CDR1 MNHNY and CDR2 SVGAGI come from the germline V gene (reference sequence). The CDR3 is made up of 16 amino acids. V shed 2 bases, J shed 5 bases, and the junction held 10 bases outside the gene matches. The CDR3 loop is CASSYPTGGVETEAFF. The CDR3 bases are TGTGCCAGCAGTTACCCCACAGGGGGGGTAGAGACTGAAGCTTTCTTT.

The chain combines TRBV7-9 with TRBJ2-7; D remains ambiguous. This CDR3 comprises 12 residues. Trimming removed 6 bases from V and 4 bases from J, with 10 bases in between. The germline V gene encodes CDR1 SEHNR and CDR2 FQNEAQ (reference sequence). The CDR3 DNA reads TGTGCCAGCAGTAACAGCCTATACGAGCAGTACTTC. Residues: CASSNSLYEQYF.

V usage is TRBV9 and J usage is TRBJ2-7, with D possibly matching TRBD2 (5 bases). V lost 3 bases, J lost 6 bases, and 13 bases lay in between. From germline, CDR1 is SGDLS and CDR2 YYNGEE. The CDR3 is 13 amino acids. CDR3 in amino acids: CASSAGPAGEQYF. The CDR3, as DNA: TGTGCCAGCAGCGCCGGACCGGCGGGCGAGCAGTACTTC. Looking up the rest from reference TRBV9 and TRBJ2-7 gives the full variable domain: DSGVTQTPKHLITATGQRVTLRCSPRSGDLSVYWYQQSLDQGLQFLIQYYNGEERAKGNILERFSAQQFPDLHSELNLSSLELGDSALYFCASSAGPAGEQYFGPGTRLTVT.

The chain couples TRBV30 to TRBJ2-7; D perhaps matches TRBD2 (5 bases). This CDR3 comprises 14 residues. V lost 0 bases and J lost 7, with 16 bases in between. Germline V gives CDR1 GTSNPN, CDR2 SVGIG (reference sequence). The CDR3 sequence is CAWSVEGGTGEQYF. CDR3 coding DNA: TGTGCCTGGAGTGTAGAAGGAGGCACGGGGGAGCAGTACTTC.

This clone was detected only once. The chain employs TRBV5-6 and TRBJ1-5; 7 nucleotides match TRBD1. CDR1 is SGHDT, CDR2 YYEEEE, per germline. This CDR3 is built from 15 residues. V shed 0 bases and J 5 bases; nucleotides not matched to a gene: 5. CDR3 sequence: CASSLGLDRDQPQHF. DNA for the CDR3: TGTGCCAGCAGCTTGGGGCTTGACAGGGATCAGCCCCAGCATTTT. Together with reference TRBV5-6 and TRBJ1-5, the CDR3 gives the full variable domain: DAGVTQSPTHLIKTRGQQVTLRCSPKSGHDTVSWYQQALGQGPQFIFQYYEEEERQRGNFPDRFSGHQFPNYSSELNVNALLLGDSALYLCASSLGLDRDQPQHFGDGTRLSIL.

This clone was seen only once. The gene calls are TRBV28 and TRBJ1-1, with D tentatively TRBD1 (5 bases). Germline V gene sequence: CDR1 MDHEN, CDR2 SYDVKM. The CDR3 is 15 amino acids. The V end lost 1 base, the J end lost 0 bases, and 9 bases lay between the germline ends. The CDR3 sequence: CASSLFDSMNTEAFF. In DNA form, the CDR3 reads TGTGCCAGCAGTTTATTTGACAGCATGAACACTGAAGCTTTCTTT.